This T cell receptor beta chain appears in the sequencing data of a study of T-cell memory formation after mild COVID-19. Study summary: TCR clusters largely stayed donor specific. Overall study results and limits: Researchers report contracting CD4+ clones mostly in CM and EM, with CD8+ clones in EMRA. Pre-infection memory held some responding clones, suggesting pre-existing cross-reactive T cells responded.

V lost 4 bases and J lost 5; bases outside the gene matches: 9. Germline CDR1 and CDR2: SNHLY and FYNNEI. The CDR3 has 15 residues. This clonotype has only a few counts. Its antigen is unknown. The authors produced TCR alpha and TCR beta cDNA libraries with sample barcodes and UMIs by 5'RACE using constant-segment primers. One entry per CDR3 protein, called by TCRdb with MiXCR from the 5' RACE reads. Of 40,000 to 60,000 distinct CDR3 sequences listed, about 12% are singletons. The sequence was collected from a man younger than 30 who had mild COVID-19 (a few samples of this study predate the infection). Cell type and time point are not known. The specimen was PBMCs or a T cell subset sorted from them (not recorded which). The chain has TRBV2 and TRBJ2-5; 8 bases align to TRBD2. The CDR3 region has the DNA TGTGCCAGCAGTGGGGCGGGGACTAGATTGGAGACCCAGTACTTC. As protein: CASSGAGTRLETQYF. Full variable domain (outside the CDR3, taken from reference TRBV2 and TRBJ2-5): EPEVTQTPSHQVTQMGQEVILRCVPISNHLYFYWYRQILGQKVEFLVSFYNNEISEKSEIFDDQFSVERPDGSNFTLKIRSTKLEDSAMYFCASSGAGTRLETQYFGPGTRLLVL.